The rows below give T cell receptor beta chains drawn from one sample of a study of molecular identifiers for immune sequencing clone quantification. Via MiXCR, TCRdb re-called the PCR reads, giving one row per CDR3 protein. The sample shows a few hundred thousand distinct CDR3 sequences, about a fifth of them seen only once. The sequenced sample was naive CD8+ T cells from blood, with Jurkat cell RNA spiked in. These receptors were taken from a human donor in good health. Some libraries in this study had Jurkat cell RNA spiked in. Each CDR3 is given with its conserved first and last residue. D genes are given only for firm matches. Rows give clone size only sometimes, using once, few, many, or a class for an expanded clone.

-	TRBJ2-1	few	TRBV24-1	CATSDLGYNEQFF	TGTGCCACCAGTGATTTAGGGTACAATGAGCAGTTCTTC
TRBD1	TRBJ2-5	few	TRBV5-6	CASSPLDRGEETQYF	TGTGCCAGCAGCCCGCTCGACAGGGGGGAAGAGACCCAGTACTTC
-	TRBJ2-2	few	TRBV20-1	CSAPTPNTGELFF	TGCAGTGCCCCGACACCGAACACCGGGGAGCTGTTTTTT
-	TRBJ2-7	few	TRBV27	CASTDQGGEQYF	TGTGCCAGCACTGACCAGGGAGGCGAGCAGTACTTC
TRBD2	TRBJ2-7	many	TRBV5-5	CASSSGGAIYEQYF	TGTGCCAGCAGCTCGGGAGGGGCTATCTACGAGCAGTACTTC
-	TRBJ1-5	-	TRBV28	CASSLALRGNQPQHF	TGTGCCAGCAGTTTGGCCCTCCGAGGCAATCAGCCCCAGCATTTT
-	TRBJ2-2	many	TRBV5-6	CASSSMSLSGELFF	TGTGCCAGCAGCTCGATGAGTCTTTCCGGGGAGCTGTTTTTT
TRBD2	TRBJ2-1	few	TRBV4-3	CASSQDRWGEGNEQFF	TGCGCCAGCAGCCAAGATCGTTGGGGGGAGGGGAATGAGCAGTTCTTC
TRBD1	TRBJ1-1	-	TRBV18	CASSRTGEPNTEAFF	TGTGCCAGCTCACGGACAGGGGAGCCGAACACTGAAGCTTTCTTT
TRBD2	TRBJ2-3	-	TRBV10-3	CAISDTGLAGYTDTQYF	TGTGCCATCAGTGACACTGGACTAGCGGGGTACACAGATACGCAGTATTTT
-	TRBJ2-2	few	TRBV30	CAWSVSIGELFF	TGTGCCTGGAGTGTCTCGATCGGGGAGCTGTTTTTT
-	TRBJ2-7	few	TRBV9	CASSVAGAAGFDEQYF	TGTGCCAGCAGCGTAGCGGGGGCGGCAGGCTTCGACGAGCAGTACTTC
TRBD1	TRBJ2-5	few	TRBV3-1	CASSGQDETQYF	TGTGCCAGCAGCGGACAGGACGAGACCCAGTACTTC
-	TRBJ2-3	many	TRBV9	CASSGGSGFIPDTQYF	TGTGCCAGCAGCGGGGGATCAGGCTTCATCCCGGATACGCAGTATTTT
TRBD2	TRBJ2-2	few	TRBV4-2	CASSQDPLAGGPTGELFF	TGTGCCAGCAGCCAAGACCCGCTAGCGGGAGGGCCTACCGGGGAGCTGTTTTTT
TRBD1	TRBJ1-2	-	TRBV7-9	CASSTPSDRANGYTF	TGTGCCAGCAGCACACCTTCGGACAGGGCCAATGGCTACACCTTC
TRBD1	TRBJ2-7	-	TRBV6-2/TRBV6-3	CASSYSLLRDRGESSYEQYF	TGTGCCAGCAGTTACTCGCTACTCCGGGACAGGGGGGAGAGCTCCTACGAGCAGTACTTC
-	TRBJ1-6	-	TRBV6-5	CASSLPRWGSPLHF	TGTGCCAGCAGCTTGCCGAGGTGGGGGTCACCCCTCCACTTT
-	TRBJ2-7	-	TRBV20-1	CSARDLEGIFSYEQYF	TGCAGTGCTAGAGATCTTGAGGGTATTTTCTCGTACGAGCAGTACTTC
TRBD1	TRBJ2-7	few	TRBV20-1	CSARQGRDYEQYF	TGCAGTGCTCGACAGGGGAGAGACTACGAGCAGTACTTC
-	TRBJ1-5	-	TRBV19	CASSAFGNSNQPQHF	TGTGCCAGTAGCGCCTTTGGGAATAGCAATCAGCCCCAGCATTTT
-	TRBJ1-5	-	TRBV15	CATSPGAGTYSNQPQHF	TGTGCCACCAGCCCTGGGGCAGGAACCTATAGCAATCAGCCCCAGCATTTT
-	TRBJ2-3	-	TRBV30	CAWSVGALYTDTQYF	TGTGCCTGGAGTGTGGGGGCCCTTTACACAGATACGCAGTATTTT
-	TRBJ2-7	-	TRBV20-1	CSAPAGTRTFYEQYF	TGCAGTGCTCCGGCAGGGACAAGGACCTTCTACGAGCAGTACTTC
TRBD1	TRBJ2-1	-	TRBV6-5	CASSQIQGATYNEQFF	TGTGCCAGCAGCCAGATACAGGGGGCCACCTACAATGAGCAGTTCTTC